These 4 T cell receptor beta chains originate from one sample sequenced in a study of siplizumab effects on memory and regulatory T cells. Using immunoSEQ multiplex PCR, the repertoire was profiled, and TCRdb retains in-frame clones only, with some absent. Of 60,000 to 70,000 clones listed, approximately 89% are singletons. Sequencing input: Tregs sorted from blood. These receptors were taken from a human donor in good health.

This clone was counted once. The gene calls are TRBV5-4 and TRBJ2-3; 11 nucleotides align to TRBD2. V lost 4 bases and J lost 2; bases outside the gene matches: 9. The CDR3 has 17 residues. From germline, CDR1 is SGHNT and CDR2 YYREEE (reference sequence). CDR3 region: CASSLRRLAGFTDTQYF. In DNA form, the CDR3 reads TGTGCCAGCAGCCTCCGTAGACTAGCGGGATTCACAGATACGCAGTATTTT.

J is TRBJ2-7 and V is TRBV10-3; 13 bases map to TRBD2. The junction had 9 bases not matched to a gene; V was cut back by 10 bases and J by 6 bases. The CDR3 consists of 14 residues. Looked up from germline, CDR1 is ENHRY and CDR2 is SYGVKD. The CDR3 bases are TGTGCCACCGGGGCCGGACTAGCGGGAGTCGAGCAGTACTTC. This translates into CATGAGLAGVEQYF.

The CDR3 nucleotides are TGTGCCAGTAGCAGGACAGGGAGGTCAGATACGCAGTATTTT. Protein product: CASSRTGRSDTQYF. The chain uses TRBV19 and TRBJ2-3; 8 positions match TRBD1. The V and J ends lost 6 bases and 4 bases, in that order; junction bases with no gene match: 6. Per the germline V gene, CDR1 is LNHDA and CDR2 is SQIVND (reference sequence). The length of the CDR3 is 14 residues.

This clone appeared many times. This CDR3 reads CASREGGGLGRTGPYSNQPQHF. The CDR3 nucleotides are TGTGCCAGCAGAGAGGGGGGAGGGTTGGGCCGAACGGGCCCTTATAGCAATCAGCCCCAGCATTTT. The chain recombines TRBV2 with TRBJ1-5, with a possible D match to TRBD1 (6 bases). The CDR3 length is 22 residues. Trimming pared 6 bases from V and 0 bases from J, leaving 33 bases between. Per the germline V gene, CDR1 is SNHLY and CDR2 is FYNNEI.